This TCR beta chain was identified in a study of cytomegalovirus exposure and HLA in healthy donors. A multiplex PCR was run with 60 Vbeta primers and 13 Jbeta primers. Clones were read by immunoSEQ multiplex PCR, and TCRdb kept only the in-frame ones, dropping some. The sample has roughly 130,000 clones; around 80% are singletons. The germline CDR1 and CDR2 sequences are MDHEN and SYDVKM. This CDR3 region has 14 residues. The V gene lost 6 bases and the J gene lost 4 bases, with 15 bases spanning the gap. Sequencing input: PBMCs. This clonotype originated in a human donor in good health. The chain has TRBV28 and TRBJ1-2; the D gene is possibly TRBD1 (5 bases). Written as DNA, the CDR3 is TGTGCCAGCAGCACACCCAAGGGGTCCTATGGCTACACCTTC. Protein sequence: CASSTPKGSYGYTF.